The sequence of this TCR beta chain was determined in a study of tumor and adjacent non-tumor tissue in lung cancer. At the level of the study: Patients comprised about a dozen adenocarcinoma, 2 squamous cell carcinoma and 1 small cell lung cancer. Samples averaged roughly 4.2 million productive TCRbeta reads each. Study findings and constraints: Top 100 clones took a larger repertoire share in normal lung. Patients with more diverse tumor TCRs had worse survival.

With respect to this clonotype: Its specificity is not known. A read error is likely, as this CDR3 ends without the conserved phenylalanine or tryptophan.

CDR3 length equals 13 residues. V lost 5 bases and J 5 bases, leaving 12 bases between the germline ends. In germline, CDR1 is SGHNT, CDR2 YENEEA. Three rounds of nested PCR, following a modified ARM-PCR protocol, produced the TCRbeta library. TCRdb processed the multiplex PCR reads anew with MiXCR; each CDR3 protein has one entry. Seen here are more than 75,000 distinct CDR3 sequences, about two thirds observed once, and the top ten hold around an eighth. No cell sorting was done before RNA was extracted from the tissue. The sequenced sample consisted of lung tumor tissue. The source of this sequence is a woman in her 70s with non-small cell lung cancer. The chain couples TRBV11-3 to TRBJ1-1; D is undetermined. The CDR3 nucleotides are TGTGCCAGCAGCCTGGACCCAAATACTGAAGCTTTCCTT. This encodes CASSLDPNTEAFL.